Listed below are T cell receptor beta chains from one sample, sequenced in a study of blood T cell repertoires in COVID-19. The table came from immunoSEQ multiplex PCR; TCRdb's copy has only in-frame clones and leaves some out. Here the sample spans more than 80,000 clones, 80% to 90% being singletons. Sequenced material: peripheral blood. The receptors derive from a man at least 80 years old with acute or convalescent COVID-19. CDR3s include the opening cysteine and the closing phenylalanine or tryptophan. The order of the fields is CDR3 protein, J gene, V gene.

CDR3 protein: CATSRQGDAGELFF
J gene: TRBJ2-2
V gene: TRBV24-1

CDR3 protein: CASSSGAGANVLTF
J gene: TRBJ2-6
V gene: TRBV5-4

CDR3 protein: CASSGDDRVGNEKLFF
J gene: TRBJ1-4
V gene: TRBV10-2

CDR3 protein: CAISGNNEQFF
J gene: TRBJ2-1
V gene: TRBV10-3

CDR3 protein: CASSDGGGANEKLFF
J gene: TRBJ1-4
V gene: TRBV19

CDR3 protein: CASSLATGGMNTEAFF
J gene: TRBJ1-1
V gene: TRBV5-4

CDR3 protein: CASGSGGGQPQHF
J gene: TRBJ1-5
V gene: TRBV6-5

CDR3 protein: CASSITGTGVPRAEAFF
J gene: TRBJ1-1
V gene: TRBV5-1

CDR3 protein: CASSQGTGSLAEAFF
J gene: TRBJ1-1
V gene: TRBV3-1/TRBV3-2

CDR3 protein: CASSKEGDGYEQYF
J gene: TRBJ2-7
V gene: TRBV21-1

CDR3 protein: CASSRQGSGANVLTF
J gene: TRBJ2-6
V gene: TRBV7-2

CDR3 protein: CASRGTPENNQPQHF
J gene: TRBJ1-5
V gene: TRBV5-1

CDR3 protein: CASSQDRGGNYGYTF
J gene: TRBJ1-2
V gene: TRBV4-3

CDR3 protein: CASSKLAGIGNEQFF
J gene: TRBJ2-1
V gene: TRBV7-3

CDR3 protein: CSASDSGRAETGELFF
J gene: TRBJ2-2
V gene: TRBV20-1

CDR3 protein: CASSLGIEVRVNTEAFF
J gene: TRBJ1-1
V gene: TRBV5-8

CDR3 protein: CASTLSGGASYNEQFF
J gene: TRBJ2-1
V gene: TRBV5-5

CDR3 protein: CASSPGLRNTEAFF
J gene: TRBJ1-1
V gene: TRBV7-2

CDR3 protein: CASRPQGEDGYTF
J gene: TRBJ1-2
V gene: TRBV6-5

CDR3 protein: CASSGGQRNSPLHF
J gene: TRBJ1-6
V gene: TRBV10-2

CDR3 protein: CASSLDGQGPYNEQFF
J gene: TRBJ2-1
V gene: TRBV5-1

CDR3 protein: CASSHRDSNSPLHF
J gene: TRBJ1-6
V gene: TRBV7-2

CDR3 protein: CASTLAGGVGTEAFF
J gene: TRBJ1-1
V gene: TRBV28

CDR3 protein: CASSVEDRAEAGELFF
J gene: TRBJ2-2
V gene: TRBV9

CDR3 protein: CASSDSTSGGAEETQYF
J gene: TRBJ2-5
V gene: TRBV6-4

CDR3 protein: CASSPGTGSDTEAFF
J gene: TRBJ1-1
V gene: TRBV7-9

CDR3 protein: CASSTSTVETQYF
J gene: TRBJ2-5
V gene: TRBV19

CDR3 protein: CASSESGGGIYEQYF
J gene: TRBJ2-7
V gene: TRBV10-2

CDR3 protein: CASSTGNTEAFF
J gene: TRBJ1-1
V gene: TRBV18

CDR3 protein: CASSPKGLMPGRGNQPQHF
J gene: TRBJ1-5
V gene: TRBV18

CDR3 protein: CASSADIRKSPLHF
J gene: TRBJ1-6
V gene: TRBV6-1

CDR3 protein: CASSFREQGYEQYF
J gene: TRBJ2-7
V gene: TRBV27

CDR3 protein: CASSAGQAKNEKLFF
J gene: TRBJ1-4
V gene: TRBV27

CDR3 protein: CASSERSPRLSNQPQHF
J gene: TRBJ1-5
V gene: TRBV2

CDR3 protein: CASSLAGTGSSYNSPLHF
J gene: TRBJ1-6
V gene: TRBV11-2

CDR3 protein: CASSSGQDQPQHF
J gene: TRBJ1-5
V gene: TRBV7-8

CDR3 protein: CASSLGGRETQYF
J gene: TRBJ2-5
V gene: TRBV7-8

CDR3 protein: CASSPRGTESVRGEQYF
J gene: TRBJ2-7
V gene: TRBV6-6